The 29 T cell receptor beta chains below come from one sample, sequenced in a study of blood T cell repertoires in COVID-19. This table comes from immunoSEQ multiplex PCR, and its TCRdb copy is limited to in-frame clones, with some not included. The top ten hold 15% to 20% of the sample, which has tens of thousands of clones, more than 80% seen once. The source material was peripheral blood. The receptors shown here come from a human donor in a cohort sampled during active COVID-19.

V usage is TRBV7-9 and J usage is TRBJ2-6; no clear D gene. This CDR3 region has 17 residues. Between the trimmed V and J ends, which lost 3 bases and 0 bases, there was a span of 12 bases. The germline V gene has CDR1 SEHNR and CDR2 FQNEAQ (reference sequence). CDR3 DNA: TGTGCCAGCAGCTTCGGTGCGGCGCACTCTGGGGCCAACGTCCTGACTTTC. This translates into CASSFGAAHSGANVLTF. Supplemented by reference TRBV7-9 and TRBJ2-6, the full variable domain reads DTGVSQNPRHKITKRGQNVTFRCDPISEHNRLYWYRQTLGQGPEFLTYFQNEAQLEKSRLLSDRFSAERPKGSFSTLEIQRTEQGDSAMYLCASSFGAAHSGANVLTFGAGSRLTVL.

This chain uses TRBV27 with TRBJ2-1; TRBD2 matches 9 bases. There are 15 residues in the CDR3. The germline gives CDR1 MNHEY, CDR2 SMNVEV (reference sequence). The V segment lost 6 bases and the J segment 2 bases; nucleotides outside the gene matches: 5. The CDR3 region is CASSRAGGPYNEQFF. CDR3 nucleotides: TGTGCCAGCAGCCGAGCGGGAGGCCCCTACAATGAGCAGTTCTTC.

This clone turned up a few times. The genes are TRBV30 and TRBJ1-1; 8 bases fit TRBD1. This CDR3 spans 16 amino acids. CDR1 is GTSNPN and CDR2 is SVGIG in the germline V gene (reference sequence). J was trimmed by 3 bases and V by 3 bases; bases with no gene match: 12. The CDR3 region is CAWSSTGTGVDTEAFF. DNA of the CDR3: TGTGCCTGGAGCTCCACCGGGACAGGAGTGGACACTGAAGCTTTCTTT. Full variable domain (outside the CDR3, taken from reference TRBV30 and TRBJ1-1): SQTIHQWPATLVQPVGSPLSLECTVEGTSNPNLYWYRQAAGRGLQLLFYSVGIGQISSEVPQNLSASRPQDRQFILSSKKLLLSDSGFYLCAWSSTGTGVDTEAFFGQGTRLTVV.

There are many counts of this clone. This rearrangement joins TRBV28 to TRBJ1-1; 7 nucleotides match TRBD1. This CDR3 comprises 17 residues. The germline gives CDR1 MDHEN, CDR2 SYDVKM. Trimming removed 6 bases from V and 0 bases from J; junction bases left unmatched: 13. CDR3 in DNA: TGTGCCAGCAGGATACCGGGGACAGCCCGTCTGAACACTGAAGCTTTCTTT. Protein sequence: CASRIPGTARLNTEAFF.

The chain carries TRBV7-8 and TRBJ2-5, with a possible D match to TRBD1 (6 bases). The V and J ends lost 1 base and 4 bases respectively, with 10 bases between them. The length of the CDR3 is 14 residues. Germline CDR1 SGHVS, CDR2 FQNEAQ. CDR3 bases: TGTGCCAGCAGCTTAGAGACAGGCTCAGAGACCCAGTACTTC. Translation: CASSLETGSETQYF.

In this sample, this clone turned up a few times. The genes are TRBV7-9 and TRBJ2-7; 11 bases are shared with TRBD1. J was trimmed by 3 bases and V by 2 bases; bases with no gene match: 6. The CDR3 is 16 residues long. The V gene's germline CDR1 is SEHNR and CDR2 FQNEAQ (reference sequence). The CDR3 protein is CASSLLWDRGNYEQYF. The DNA of the CDR3 is TGTGCCAGCAGCTTACTTTGGGACAGGGGGAACTACGAGCAGTACTTC.

V and J are TRBV30 and TRBJ2-3; TRBD2 aligns across 14 bases. In germline, CDR1 is GTSNPN, CDR2 SVGIG (reference sequence). CDR3 length: 14 amino acids. V shed 5 bases, J shed 9 bases, and the junction held 7 bases outside the gene matches. In DNA form, the CDR3 reads TGTGCCTGGGAGACTAGCGGGGGGGCAGGAACGCAGTATTTT. Its protein product is CAWETSGGAGTQYF.

This clone came up a few times. V usage is TRBV6-5 and J usage is TRBJ1-1; D ambiguous. V was trimmed by 0 bases and J by 0 bases, leaving 11 bases between them. The CDR3 sequence is 16 residues long. Germline V gene lookup returns CDR1 MNHEY and CDR2 SVGAGI. CDR3 nucleotides: TGTGCCAGCAGTTACTCGGCAGGTCCGTTGAACACTGAAGCTTTCTTT. This gives the protein CASSYSAGPLNTEAFF.

The CDR3: CASSYTDRIYGYTF. The CDR3 nucleotides are TGTGCCAGCAGTTACACGGACAGGATCTATGGCTACACCTTC. The chain recombines TRBV6-6 with TRBJ1-2; 7 bases are a match to TRBD1. The V segment lost 2 bases and the J segment 4 bases; nucleotides outside the gene matches: 4. The germline V gene encodes CDR1 MNHNY and CDR2 SVGAGI (reference sequence). The CDR3 spans 14 residues.

Here the CDR3 reads CSVGGGDYGYTF. The DNA for the CDR3 is TGCAGCGTTGGGGGGGGAGACTATGGCTACACCTTC. The V call is TRBV29-1, the J call TRBJ1-2; D possibly corresponds to TRBD1 (5 bases). CDR1 is SQVTM and CDR2 is ANQGSEA in the germline V gene. This CDR3 is built from 12 residues. The V end was cut by 4 bases, the J end by 3 bases, with 9 bases between. The full variable domain, with the rest looked up from reference TRBV29-1 and TRBJ1-2, is SAVISQKPSRDICQRGTSLTIQCQVDSQVTMMFWYRQQPGQSLTLIATANQGSEATYESGFVIDKFPISRPNLTFSTLTVSNMSPEDSSIYLCSVGGGDYGYTFGSGTRLTVV.

The chain has TRBV5-4 and TRBJ2-1; TRBD2 matches at 10 bases. J was trimmed by 3 bases and V by 1 base; bases with no gene match: 1. CDR1 and CDR2 (germline): SGHNT, YYREEE (reference sequence). The CDR3 has 15 residues. CDR3 coding DNA: TGTGCCAGCAGCTTGACTAGCGGGGTCTACAATGAGCAGTTCTTC. It codes for CASSLTSGVYNEQFF.

V and J are TRBV7-9 and TRBJ2-2; D is possibly TRBD2 (6 bases). This CDR3 has 15 residues. Germline V gives CDR1 SEHNR, CDR2 FQNEAQ (reference sequence). V was clipped by 5 bases and J by 0 bases, with 10 bases between them. The CDR3 DNA is TGTGCCAGCAGCCGGGAGTTCGCGAACACCGGGGAGCTGTTTTTT. Translation: CASSREFANTGELFF.

The CDR3: CASRQGWENTEAFF. The DNA for the CDR3 is TGTGCCAGCAGACAGGGGTGGGAGAACACTGAAGCTTTCTTT. This sequence joins TRBV6-4 and TRBJ1-1; 7 bases line up with TRBD1. Germline loops: CDR1 MRHNA, CDR2 SNTAGT. CDR3 length: 14 amino acids. J lost 1 base, V lost 6 bases, and 5 bases had no gene match.

The V call is TRBV7-9, the J call TRBJ1-4; TRBD1 agrees at 8 bases. The trim removed 5 bases at V and 8 bases at J, leaving 7 bases unmatched. Germline assignment: CDR1 SEHNR and CDR2 FQNEAQ (reference sequence). The CDR3 loop spans 14 amino acids. The CDR3 DNA reads as TGTGCCAGCAGCCAGGGGGCCTATGGGGAAAAACTGTTTTTT. Residues: CASSQGAYGEKLFF. The whole variable domain, remainder taken from reference TRBV7-9 and TRBJ1-4, is DTGVSQNPRHKITKRGQNVTFRCDPISEHNRLYWYRQTLGQGPEFLTYFQNEAQLEKSRLLSDRFSAERPKGSFSTLEIQRTEQGDSAMYLCASSQGAYGEKLFFGSGTQLSVL.

This chain connects TRBV2 to TRBJ1-6; no clear D. The CDR3 is made up of 15 amino acids. The germline V and J ends were trimmed by 6 bases and 5 bases, with 14 bases remaining between them. Germline V gene lookup returns CDR1 SNHLY and CDR2 FYNNEI. CDR3 DNA sequence: TGTGCCAGCAGAGACCCAGGCCACCATAATTCACCCCTCCACTTT. Protein: CASRDPGHHNSPLHF.

The rearrangement links TRBV7-9 to TRBJ1-1; weak D call: TRBD1 (6 bases). The germline V gene encodes CDR1 SEHNR and CDR2 FQNEAQ (reference sequence). The CDR3 runs 18 residues. V was trimmed by 1 base and J by 5 bases, leaving 23 bases between them. CDR3 amino acids: CASSLDGGRGRGFTEAFF. The CDR3 bases are TGTGCCAGCAGCTTAGATGGGGGCCGCGGGAGAGGATTTACTGAAGCTTTCTTT.

The rearrangement uses TRBV30 and TRBJ1-6, with TRBD1 matching over 11 bases. Germline V gives CDR1 GTSNPN, CDR2 SVGIG (reference sequence). The CDR3 covers 16 residues. V lost 5 bases and J lost 6; bases outside the gene matches: 9. The CDR3 DNA reads as TGTGCCTGGGAGTCAGGACAGGGGGCCAGTAATTCACCCCTCCACTTT. Protein: CAWESGQGASNSPLHF.

The chain uses TRBV5-5 and TRBJ1-1, with TRBD1 as a possible D gene (6 bases). V was cut by 0 bases and J by 2 bases, with 8 bases left in between. The CDR3 length is 14 residues. Germline lookup yields CDR1 SGHKS and CDR2 YYEKEE (reference sequence). The CDR3 coding sequence is TGTGCCAGCAGCTTGGTGGGGACAAACACTGAAGCTTTCTTT. Its translation is CASSLVGTNTEAFF.

The chain employs TRBV11-2 and TRBJ1-1, with TRBD1 as a possible D gene (5 bases). With 0 bases removed from V and 8 bases from J, the gap between germline ends came to 10 bases. Germline CDR1 and CDR2: SGHAT and FQNNGV. CDR3 length equals 13 residues. The CDR3 DNA reads TGTGCCAGCAGCTTAGATGGGGCAGGGGAAGCTTTCTTT. Amino acid sequence: CASSLDGAGEAFF.

This chain uses TRBV11-3 with TRBJ2-3; 8 bases are shared with TRBD2. After removal of 3 bases from V and 5 bases from J, the junction contained 7 bases not matched to a gene. Per germline, CDR1 SGHNT and CDR2 YENEEA. The CDR3 extends over 15 amino acids. The DNA for the CDR3 is TGTGCCAGCAGCTTCGGGGGGGGCCGAGGAGATACGCAGTATTTT. Its protein product is CASSFGGGRGDTQYF.

The V and J genes are TRBV11-1 and TRBJ2-2; maybe TRBD2 (5 bases). CDR3 length: 16 residues. Germline CDR1 SGHAT, CDR2 FQDESV (reference sequence). The ends were cut back, 5 bases at V and 0 bases at J, with 13 bases in the middle. In nucleotides, the CDR3 is TGTGCCAGCAGCCCACTAGAACGGACGAACACCGGGGAGCTGTTTTTT. As protein: CASSPLERTNTGELFF.

The chain has TRBV2 and TRBJ1-6; D gene ambiguous. With 1 base removed from V and 6 bases from J, the gap between germline ends came to 10 bases. CDR1 and CDR2 from the germline V gene are SNHLY and FYNNEI. This CDR3 has 15 amino acids. The CDR3 DNA is TGTGCCAGCAGTGAAGGACGGGGAGGTAATTCACCCCTCCACTTT. Its translation: CASSEGRGGNSPLHF.

The chain is built from TRBV27 and TRBJ2-1, with TRBD2 identical over 12 bases. V lost 7 bases to trimming and J lost 2 bases; unmatched junction nucleotides: 3. This CDR3 has 15 amino acids. Looked up from germline, CDR1 is MNHEY and CDR2 is SMNVEV (reference sequence). CDR3 region: CASIPSGGAYNEQFF. The CDR3 coding sequence is TGTGCCAGCATTCCTAGCGGGGGGGCCTACAATGAGCAGTTCTTC.

The chain uses TRBV5-6 and TRBJ2-1; 10 bases are shared with TRBD2. Germline V gene data show CDR1 as SGHDT and CDR2 as YYEEEE. V gave up 4 bases and J gave up 5 bases; unmatched junction bases: 9. CDR3 length equals 16 residues. CDR3 sequence: CASSPLGLADDNEQFF. The CDR3 bases are TGTGCCAGCAGCCCCCTCGGACTAGCGGATGACAATGAGCAGTTCTTC.

The genes are TRBV5-5 and TRBJ2-7, with a weak D call TRBD1 (6 bases). V was pared by 1 base and J by 5 bases, with 25 bases between. CDR1 is SGHKS, CDR2 YYEKEE, per germline (reference sequence). There are 18 residues in the CDR3. This chain's CDR3 is CASSLRAGDIRGLDEQYF. DNA of the CDR3: TGTGCCAGCAGCTTGAGGGCAGGGGATATACGAGGGCTAGACGAGCAGTACTTC. Combining the CDR3 with reference TRBV5-5 and TRBJ2-7 gives the whole variable domain DAGVTQSPTHLIKTRGQQVTLRCSPISGHKSVSWYQQVLGQGPQFIFQYYEKEERGRGNFPDRFSARQFPNYSSELNVNALLLGDSALYLCASSLRAGDIRGLDEQYFGPGTRLTVT.

V is TRBV3-1 (or the pseudogene TRBV3-2) and J is TRBJ2-7; D unclear. The CDR3 contains 14 residues. Trimming stripped 4 bases from V and 2 bases from J, with 12 bases between. The germline gives CDR1 LGHDT, CDR2 YNNKEL (reference sequence). The CDR3 loop is CASSPNPGPYEQYF. CDR3 DNA sequence: TGTGCCAGCAGCCCGAACCCAGGCCCCTACGAGCAGTACTTC.

The V and J genes are TRBV5-1 and TRBJ1-5; D unclear. Germline-derived CDR1 and CDR2 are SGHRS and YFSETQ. The ends were cut back, 4 bases at V and 7 bases at J, with 12 bases in the middle. The CDR3 totals 13 residues. The CDR3 region has the DNA TGCGCCAGCAGCCCGGAGGACGGGCAGCCCCAGCATTTT. Translated: CASSPEDGQPQHF.

The V gene is TRBV5-6, the J gene TRBJ2-2, with TRBD2 matching over 7 bases. This CDR3 comprises 16 residues. The V segment lost 6 bases and the J segment 0 bases; nucleotides outside the gene matches: 8. Germline V gene data show CDR1 as SGHDT and CDR2 as YYEEEE. The CDR3 sequence: CASISWEGTNTGELFF. In DNA, the CDR3 is TGTGCCAGCATCTCCTGGGAGGGAACGAACACCGGGGAGCTGTTTTTT. The whole variable domain, filled in from reference TRBV5-6 and TRBJ2-2, reads DAGVTQSPTHLIKTRGQQVTLRCSPKSGHDTVSWYQQALGQGPQFIFQYYEEEERQRGNFPDRFSGHQFPNYSSELNVNALLLGDSALYLCASISWEGTNTGELFFGEGSRLTVL.

This clone has more than one count but fewer than ten. The chain uses TRBV30 and TRBJ1-4, with D unclear. This CDR3 region has 12 residues. The V end was cut by 0 bases, the J end by 10 bases, with 9 bases between. CDR1 and CDR2 (germline): GTSNPN, SVGIG (reference sequence). The CDR3 DNA reads as TGTGCCTGGAGTGTCACATTTGGAAAACTGTTTTTT. Translating gives CAWSVTFGKLFF.